Listed here are 8 T cell receptor beta chains from one sample, sequenced in a study of blood T cell repertoires in COVID-19. Here immunoSEQ multiplex PCR was the method, and the copy in TCRdb shows in-frame clones only, minus some. The sample records about 400,000 clones, about 88% being singletons. Sequenced sample: peripheral blood. Every receptor here comes from a human donor in a cohort sampled during active COVID-19.

V is TRBV4-2 and J is TRBJ2-3; no firm D call. This CDR3 comprises 10 residues. V lost 5 bases and J lost 6, with 3 bases in between. CDR1 LGHNA and CDR2 YNFKEQ come from the germline V gene. CDR3 bases: TGTGCCAGCAGCGGTGATACGCAGTATTTT. The encoded protein is CASSGDTQYF.

The chain combines TRBV30 with TRBJ1-3; weak D call: TRBD1 (5 bases). Trimming cost V 0 bases and J 0 bases, with 12 bases left between them. Germline V gene lookup returns CDR1 GTSNPN and CDR2 SVGIG (reference sequence). The CDR3 loop spans 16 amino acids. The CDR3 bases are TGTGCCTGGAGTGTGGGAACAGGCGACTCTGGAAACACCATATATTTT. Residues: CAWSVGTGDSGNTIYF.

V is TRBV3-1 (or the pseudogene TRBV3-2) and J is TRBJ2-7; possibly TRBD2 for D (7 bases). The length of the CDR3 is 17 residues. In germline, CDR1 is LGHDT, CDR2 YNNKEL (reference sequence). Deletions cut 1 base from V and 3 bases from J, with 19 bases between. The chain's CDR3 is CASSQVGSRGADYEQYF. CDR3 bases: TGTGCCAGCAGCCAAGTGGGCTCCCGGGGGGCCGACTACGAGCAGTACTTC.

The V gene is TRBV5-5, the J gene TRBJ1-2; no reliable D call. Between the trimmed V and J ends, which lost 1 base and 3 bases, there was a span of 13 bases. This CDR3 contains 15 residues. Germline values: CDR1 SGHKS, CDR2 YYEKEE (reference sequence). CDR3 loop: CASSLQVPPYYGYTF. Here the CDR3 DNA reads TGTGCCAGCAGCTTGCAGGTCCCCCCTTACTATGGCTACACCTTC.

This clone was observed a few times. The rearrangement links TRBV20-1 to TRBJ2-3; the match to TRBD2 covers 15 bases. The CDR3 spans 17 residues. Losses at the gene ends were 3 bases for V and 1 base for J; bases not matched to a gene: 5. Germline-derived CDR1 and CDR2 are DFQATT and SNEGSKA (reference sequence). In DNA, the CDR3 is TGCAGTGCTAGTGGGACTAGCGGGGGGAGCGGCACAGATACGCAGTATTTT. This translates into CSASGTSGGSGTDTQYF.

The chain combines TRBV5-1 with TRBJ1-1; 9 bases agree with TRBD1. The germline V gene encodes CDR1 SGHRS and CDR2 YFSETQ. Trimming at V came to 4 bases and at J to 6 bases, leaving 10 bases not matched to a gene. The CDR3 has 15 residues. The CDR3 coding sequence is TGCGCCAGCAGCCTGAAACAGGGGGCGGACCCTGAAGCTTTCTTT. This codes for CASSLKQGADPEAFF.

The chain has TRBV6-2 or TRBV6-3 and TRBJ1-4; TRBD1 might be the D (6 bases). In germline, CDR1 is MNHEY, CDR2 SVGEGT. The CDR3 has 17 amino acids. V gave up 6 bases and J gave up 10 bases, with 27 bases separating them. The CDR3 DNA is TGTGCCAGCAGCCCCCGCCGGATCTCTACAGGGATCGGAAAACTGTTTTTT. Residues: CASSPRRISTGIGKLFF.

This clone turned up a few times. The rearrangement joins TRBV7-9 to TRBJ1-1, with 7 positions matching TRBD1. J gave up 3 bases and V 5 bases, and 9 bases lay outside the gene matches. This CDR3 is 15 amino acids long. From germline, CDR1 is SEHNR and CDR2 FQNEAQ (reference sequence). The CDR3 reads CASSPPGQSYTEAFF. CDR3 nucleotide sequence: TGTGCCAGCAGCCCCCCGGGACAGTCCTACACTGAAGCTTTCTTT.